The clone carrying this T cell receptor (beta chain) has at least ten counts. Its antigen remains unknown. The data originate from a study of regulatory T cells in long-lasting Graves disease. The germline V gene encodes CDR1 ENHRY and CDR2 SYGVKD. The CDR3 consists of 15 residues. Unmatched junction bases numbered 13, after V lost 11 bases and J lost 2 bases. Findings and limits, study-wide: Few sampled subjects may have lowered accuracy.

Library construction for TCR beta used iRepertoire HTBI primers and Arm-PCR of CDR3 regions. One entry per CDR3 protein results from TCRdb running MiXCR on the multiplex PCR reads. Of hundreds of thousands of distinct CDR3 sequences listed, over 15% are singletons. Indicated time point: newly diagnosed GD, antithyroid drugs for less than 3 months. After RNA was extracted from PBMCs, the TCR library was made from it. Patients hailed from an endocrinology department in Xi'an, China. Another study also made use of these data, one on T cells in Graves' hyperthyroidism and ophthalmopathy. This second study notes: It was uncontrolled infection, other autoimmune disease, pregnancy or lactation that excluded patients.

The material sequenced was peripheral blood mononuclear cells (PBMCs), taken at new diagnosis, from a patient treated with antithyroid drugs. This chain uses TRBV10-3 with TRBJ2-5; 8 positions match TRBD2. The sequence came from a man in his forties or fifties with Graves disease. The CDR3 here is CAVTPSGGAQETQYF. The CDR3 coding sequence is TGTGCCGTAACACCAAGCGGGGGAGCACAAGAGACCCAGTACTTC.